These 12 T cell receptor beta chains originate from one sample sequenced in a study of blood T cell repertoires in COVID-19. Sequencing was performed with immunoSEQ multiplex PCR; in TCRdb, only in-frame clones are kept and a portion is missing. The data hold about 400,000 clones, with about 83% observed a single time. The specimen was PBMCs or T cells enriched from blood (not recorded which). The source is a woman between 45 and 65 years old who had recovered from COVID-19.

Here the CDR3 DNA reads TGTGCCACCCGAGGAGAGACCCAGTACTTC. It specifies CATRGETQYF. The rearrangement uses TRBV6-4 and TRBJ2-5, with D unclear. Germline V lookup: CDR1 MRHNA, CDR2 SNTAGT. The CDR3 has 10 residues. V was clipped by 10 bases and J by 4 bases, with 7 bases between them.

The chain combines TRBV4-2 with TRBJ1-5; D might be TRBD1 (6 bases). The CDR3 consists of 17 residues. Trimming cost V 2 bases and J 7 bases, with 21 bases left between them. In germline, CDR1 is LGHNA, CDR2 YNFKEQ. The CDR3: CASSQSDRPYASQPQHF. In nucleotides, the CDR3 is TGTGCCAGCAGCCAATCCGACAGGCCCTACGCAAGCCAGCCCCAGCATTTT.

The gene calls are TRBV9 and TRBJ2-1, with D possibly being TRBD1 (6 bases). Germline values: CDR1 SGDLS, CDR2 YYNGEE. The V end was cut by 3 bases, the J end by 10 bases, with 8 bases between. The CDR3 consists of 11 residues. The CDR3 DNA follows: TGTGCCAGCAGCGCTGGACAGGAGCAGTTCTTC. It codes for CASSAGQEQFF.

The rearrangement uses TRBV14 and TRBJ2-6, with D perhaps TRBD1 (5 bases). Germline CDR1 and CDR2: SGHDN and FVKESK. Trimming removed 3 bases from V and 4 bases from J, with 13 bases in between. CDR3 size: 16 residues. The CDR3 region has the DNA TGTGCCAGCAGCCAGTATCAGGGAACGGGGGCCAACGTCCTGACTTTC. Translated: CASSQYQGTGANVLTF.

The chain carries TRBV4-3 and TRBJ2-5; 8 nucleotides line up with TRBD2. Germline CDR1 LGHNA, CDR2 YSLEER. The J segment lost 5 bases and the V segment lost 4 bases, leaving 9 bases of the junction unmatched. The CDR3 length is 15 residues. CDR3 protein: CASSRGPGGKETQYF. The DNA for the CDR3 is TGCGCCAGCAGCCGGGGACCGGGGGGGAAGGAGACCCAGTACTTC.

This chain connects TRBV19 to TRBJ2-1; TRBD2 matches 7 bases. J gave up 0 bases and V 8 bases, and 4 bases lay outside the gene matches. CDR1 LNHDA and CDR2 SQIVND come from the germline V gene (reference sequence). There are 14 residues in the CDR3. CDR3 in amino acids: CASLERGSYNEQFF. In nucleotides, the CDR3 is TGTGCCAGTCTCGAGCGGGGCTCCTACAATGAGCAGTTCTTC.

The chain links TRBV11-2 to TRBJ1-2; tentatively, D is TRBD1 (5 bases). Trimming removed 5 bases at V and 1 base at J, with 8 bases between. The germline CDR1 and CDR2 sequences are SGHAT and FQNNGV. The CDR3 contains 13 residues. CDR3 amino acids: CASSQQDNYGYTF. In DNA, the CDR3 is TGTGCCAGCAGCCAACAGGATAACTATGGCTACACCTTC.

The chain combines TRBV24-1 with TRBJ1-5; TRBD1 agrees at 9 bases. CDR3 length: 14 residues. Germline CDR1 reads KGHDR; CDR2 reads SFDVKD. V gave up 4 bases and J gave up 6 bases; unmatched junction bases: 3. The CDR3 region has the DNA TGTGCCACCAGTGAAACAGGGGGCGGTCAGCCCCAGCATTTT. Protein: CATSETGGGQPQHF.

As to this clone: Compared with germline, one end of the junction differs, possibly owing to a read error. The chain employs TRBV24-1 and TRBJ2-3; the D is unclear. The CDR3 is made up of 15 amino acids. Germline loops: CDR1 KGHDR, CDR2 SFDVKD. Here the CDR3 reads CATSDPGPSRDTQYF. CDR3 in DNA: TGTGCCACCAGTGACCCAGGCCCCAGCAGAGATACGCAGTATTTT.

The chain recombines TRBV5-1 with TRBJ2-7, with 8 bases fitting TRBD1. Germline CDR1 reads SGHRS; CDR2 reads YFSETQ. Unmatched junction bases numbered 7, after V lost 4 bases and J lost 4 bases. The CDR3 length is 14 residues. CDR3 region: CASSPRTGSYEQYF. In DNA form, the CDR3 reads TGCGCCAGCAGCCCTAGGACAGGGTCTTACGAGCAGTACTTC.

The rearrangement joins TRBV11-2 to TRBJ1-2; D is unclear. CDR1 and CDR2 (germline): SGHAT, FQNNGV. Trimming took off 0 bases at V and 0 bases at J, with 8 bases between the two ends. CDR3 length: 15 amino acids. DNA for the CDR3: TGTGCCAGCAGCTTAGAGCGTGACACTAACTATGGCTACACCTTC. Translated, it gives CASSLERDTNYGYTF.

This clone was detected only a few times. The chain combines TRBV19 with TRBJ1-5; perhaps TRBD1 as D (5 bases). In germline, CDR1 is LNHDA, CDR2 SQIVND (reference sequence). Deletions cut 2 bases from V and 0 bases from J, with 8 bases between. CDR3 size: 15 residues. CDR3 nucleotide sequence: TGTGCCAGTAGTATAAGTCAGGGTAGCAATCAGCCCCAGCATTTT. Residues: CASSISQGSNQPQHF.